This T cell receptor (beta chain) was captured in a study of cytomegalovirus exposure and HLA in healthy donors. 60 Vbeta and 13 Jbeta primers were used in PCR. TCRdb keeps only in-frame clones here, not all; method: immunoSEQ multiplex PCR. Among about 55,000 clones listed, about 82% were seen once. The CDR3 loop spans 18 amino acids. Trimming shortened V by 1 base and J by 5 bases, and 23 bases separated the two germline ends. The germline CDR1 and CDR2 sequences are SGHNT and YENEEA. The sequencing input was PBMCs. The chain couples TRBV11-3 to TRBJ1-1, with D tentatively TRBD1 (6 bases). This TCR was sampled from a man aged 25 to 40 in good health and CMV-seronegative. The CDR3 DNA is TGTGCCAGCAGCTTAGGTCTCTTTGGCAGGGGAAGAAAGACTGAAGCTTTCTTT. Amino acid sequence: CASSLGLFGRGRKTEAFF. Filled out from reference TRBV11-3 and TRBJ1-1, the complete variable domain reads EAGVVQSPRYKIIEKKQPVAFWCNPISGHNTLYWYLQNLGQGPELLIRYENEEAVDDSQLPKDRFSAERLKGVDSTLKIQPAELGDSAVYLCASSLGLFGRGRKTEAFFGQGTRLTVV.